The sequence of this TCR beta chain was determined in a study of memory CD4+ T cells and cytomegalovirus serostatus. The study's findings and limits: Of roughly 180 reported CMV TCRbeta sequences, some 70 were found in memory CD4+ repertoires. Repertoires predicted CMV serostatus with median bootstrapped AUC of approximately 0.94.

In its sample, this clone was seen a few times. Its antigen is not identified. Only in-frame clones appear in the TCRdb table, and some are missing; sequencing was by immunoSEQ multiplex PCR. The sample carries 30,000 to 40,000 clones, around four fifths recorded once. The sort gate was single viable CD3+CD4+CD8-CD45RO+ cells for memory CD4+ T cells. From germline, CDR1 is SGDLS and CDR2 YYNGEE. There are 13 residues in the CDR3. Losses at the gene ends were 5 bases for V and 4 bases for J; bases not matched to a gene: 5. The rearrangement links TRBV9 to TRBJ1-2; TRBD1 matches at 7 bases. This clonotype was sampled from an adult in good health and CMV-seronegative. Some clones in this sample may be carry-over from other donors' samples. The sample taken for sequencing was memory CD4+ T cells from blood. The CDR3: CASSSGGSYGYTF. CDR3 in DNA: TGTGCCAGCAGTTCAGGGGGAAGCTATGGCTACACCTTC.